The source of this T cell receptor beta chain is a study of blood T cell repertoires in COVID-19. Germline-derived CDR1 and CDR2 are GTSNPN and SVGIG (reference sequence). V was pared by 2 bases and J by 7 bases, with 8 bases of the junction left unmatched. The CDR3 consists of 14 residues. Sequencing was performed with immunoSEQ multiplex PCR; in TCRdb, only in-frame clones are kept and a portion is missing. The data contain more than 400,000 clones, roughly 87% of them singletons. Cohorts were based on clinical histories the participants reported. Recovery meant two consecutive negative NP/OP PCR tests, professional clearance, or resolved symptoms.

The sample comprised PBMCs or T cells enriched from blood (not recorded which). The V and J genes are TRBV30 and TRBJ1-5; 7 nucleotides match TRBD1. The clonotype comes from a woman under 30 who had recovered from COVID-19. The CDR3 is CAWSSGRGRQPQHF. Here the CDR3 DNA reads TGTGCCTGGAGTTCGGGCAGGGGGAGACAGCCCCAGCATTTT.